By proportion, the clone carrying this TCR beta chain is medium-sized. The same CDR3 is also encoded by other DNA sequences in this sample. PCR primers comprised 60 Vbeta and 13 Jbeta primers. The data were produced by immunoSEQ multiplex PCR, yet TCRdb's version contains in-frame clones alone and is incomplete. The table shows 150,000 to 200,000 clones, with 70% to 85% occurring only once. This sample stems from a study of cytomegalovirus exposure and HLA in healthy donors. The CDR3 sequence is 13 residues long. The germline V gene encodes CDR1 SGHNT and CDR2 YYREEE (reference sequence). V lost 4 bases and J 1 base, leaving 8 bases between the germline ends.

The chain joins TRBV5-4 to TRBJ1-1; the D gene is possibly TRBD1 (6 bases). The sequencing input was PBMCs. The TCR comes from a woman aged 55-75 years in good health and CMV-seropositive. The CDR3 reads CASSRQENTEAFF. The CDR3, as DNA: TGTGCCAGCAGCAGACAGGAGAACACTGAAGCTTTCTTT.